This TCR beta chain originates from a study of shared clonotypes between healthy human individuals. CDR3 length: 14 residues. Losses at the gene ends were 3 bases for V and 4 bases for J; bases not matched to a gene: 3. From germline, CDR1 is MNHNS and CDR2 SASEGT. Sorted-subset replicate PCRs used about 200 ng DNA, some 30,000 T cell genomes. Here immunoSEQ multiplex PCR was the method, and the copy in TCRdb shows in-frame clones only, minus some. This sample has some 1,400,000 clones, with roughly 97% found just once. V is TRBV6-1 and J is TRBJ1-2; 9 bases match TRBD1. This TCR was sampled from a young man in good health. The source material was naive CD4+ T cells sorted from blood. Subset here: CD45RA+ positively selected. CDR3 amino acids: CASSDRDRAYGYTF. The CDR3 coding sequence is TGTGCCAGCAGTGACAGGGACAGGGCCTATGGCTACACCTTC.